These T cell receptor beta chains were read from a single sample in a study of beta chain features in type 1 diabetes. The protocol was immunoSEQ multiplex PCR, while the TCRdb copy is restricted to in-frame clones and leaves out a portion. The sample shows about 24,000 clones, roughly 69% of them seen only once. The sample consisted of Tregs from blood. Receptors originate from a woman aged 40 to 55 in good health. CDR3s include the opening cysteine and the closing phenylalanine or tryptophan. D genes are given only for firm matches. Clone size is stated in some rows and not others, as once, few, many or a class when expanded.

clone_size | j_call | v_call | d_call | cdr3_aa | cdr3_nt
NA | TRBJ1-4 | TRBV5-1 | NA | CASSFAGLATNEKLFF | TGCGCCAGCAGCTTTGCGGGCCTCGCAACTAATGAAAAACTGTTTTTT
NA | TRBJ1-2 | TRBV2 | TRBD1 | CASSRTGANYGYTF | TGTGCCAGCAGCCGGACAGGGGCTAACTATGGCTACACCTTC
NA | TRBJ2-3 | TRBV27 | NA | CASRQGWAETVVGTQYF | TGTGCCAGCAGGCAGGGGTGGGCGGAAACTGTAGTCGGTACGCAGTATTTT
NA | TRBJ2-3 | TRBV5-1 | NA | CASSPGGQDTQYF | TGCGCCAGCAGCCCCGGGGGGCAGGATACGCAGTATTTT
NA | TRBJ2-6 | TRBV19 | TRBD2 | CASSIDKLAGISGANVLTF | TGTGCCAGTAGTATAGACAAACTAGCGGGGATCTCTGGGGCCAACGTCCTGACTTTC
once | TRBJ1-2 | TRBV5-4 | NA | CASSLIQAVRNGYTF | TGTGCCAGCAGCTTGATTCAGGCAGTCCGGAATGGCTACACCTTC
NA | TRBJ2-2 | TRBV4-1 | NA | CASSATLIGELFF | TGCGCCAGCAGTGCAACCCTAATAGGGGAGCTGTTTTTT
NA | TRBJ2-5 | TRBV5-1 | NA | CASSFGGATRSQETQYF | TGCGCCAGCAGTTTTGGGGGGGCCACTAGGTCCCAAGAGACCCAGTACTTC
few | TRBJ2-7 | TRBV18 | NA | CASSPPSNGPYEQYF | TGTGCCAGCTCACCACCGTCAAATGGCCCCTACGAGCAGTACTTC
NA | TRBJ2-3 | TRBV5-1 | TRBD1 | CASSSGDSRTDTQYF | TGCGCCAGCAGTTCAGGGGACAGCCGCACAGATACGCAGTATTTT
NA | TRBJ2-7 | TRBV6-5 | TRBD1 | CASSYSFVGGQYEQYF | TGTGCCAGCAGTTACTCTTTCGTAGGGGGCCAGTACGAGCAGTACTTC
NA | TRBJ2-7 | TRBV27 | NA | CASSSLSAYEQYF | TGTGCCAGCAGTTCGCTGTCGGCCTACGAGCAGTACTTC
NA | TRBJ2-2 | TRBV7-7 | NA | CASSARTNTGELFF | TGTGCTAGCAGCGCCAGGACGAACACCGGGGAGCTGTTTTTT
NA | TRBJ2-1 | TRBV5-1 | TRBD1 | CASSWGGTGGSIGYNEQFF | TGCGCCAGCAGTTGGGGCGGGACAGGGGGCTCGATAGGCTACAATGAGCAGTTCTTC
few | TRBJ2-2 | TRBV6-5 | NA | CASSYSIIGGGELFF | TGTGCCAGCAGTTACTCGATCATCGGGGGCGGGGAGCTGTTTTTT
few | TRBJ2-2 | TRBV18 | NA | CASSPYTGELFF | TGTGCCAGCTCACCCTACACCGGGGAGCTGTTTTTT
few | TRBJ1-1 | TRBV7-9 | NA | CASSLATAEAFF | TGTGCCAGCAGCTTAGCAACTGCTGAAGCTTTCTTT
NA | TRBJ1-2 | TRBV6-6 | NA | CAGFPGPPGGYTF | TGTGCCGGGTTTCCCGGGCCCCCGGGAGGCTACACCTTC
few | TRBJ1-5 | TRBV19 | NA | CAGGGSGFQPQHF | TGTGCCGGCGGAGGGTCAGGGTTTCAGCCCCAGCATTTT
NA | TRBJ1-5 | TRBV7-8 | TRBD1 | CSSGTGDHQPQHF | TGTTCCTCGGGGACAGGGGATCATCAGCCCCAGCATTTT
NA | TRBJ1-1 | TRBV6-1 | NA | CASSDPVAFF | TGTGCCAGCAGTGACCCGGTAGCTTTCTTT
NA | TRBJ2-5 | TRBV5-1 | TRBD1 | CASSPGHRGETQYF | TGCGCCAGCAGCCCCGGGCACAGGGGGGAGACCCAGTACTTC
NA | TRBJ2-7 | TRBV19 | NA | CASSMGRGIYEQYF | TGTGCCAGTAGTATGGGGAGGGGGATCTACGAGCAGTACTTC
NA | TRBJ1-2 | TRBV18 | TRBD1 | CASSPDRVGGYTF | TGTGCCAGCTCACCAGACAGGGTCGGCGGCTACACCTTC
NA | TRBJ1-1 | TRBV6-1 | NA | CASRTIQGGTEAFF | TGTGCCAGCAGGACGATACAGGGTGGCACTGAAGCTTTCTTT
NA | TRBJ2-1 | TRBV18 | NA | CASSLAGVEQFF | TGTGCCAGCTCACTGGCAGGGGTTGAGCAGTTCTTC
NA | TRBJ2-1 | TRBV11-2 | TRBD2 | CASSFIAGGLYNEQFF | TGTGCCAGCAGTTTTATAGCGGGGGGACTTTACAATGAGCAGTTCTTC
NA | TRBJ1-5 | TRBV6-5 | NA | CASSYSSADQPQHF | TGTGCCAGCAGTTACTCATCCGCGGATCAGCCCCAGCATTTT
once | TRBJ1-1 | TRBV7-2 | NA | CASSSEVFGTEAFF | TGTGCCAGCAGCTCAGAGGTCTTCGGGACTGAAGCTTTCTTT
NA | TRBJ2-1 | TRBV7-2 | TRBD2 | CASSLSQGLVREQFF | TGTGCCAGCAGCCTCAGTCAGGGACTAGTCCGTGAGCAGTTCTTC